This T cell receptor (beta chain) originates from a study of blood T cell repertoires in COVID-19. Study-level background: PBMCs, B-cell-depleted T cells, or T cells provided the cDNA or gDNA that made up the material.

Trimming removed 5 bases from V and 0 bases from J; junction bases left unmatched: 10. The CDR3 contains 16 residues. Germline assignment: CDR1 KGHSH and CDR2 LQKENI. Only in-frame clones appear in the TCRdb table, and some are missing; sequencing was by immunoSEQ multiplex PCR. The sample holds over 75,000 clones; around 86% are singletons and the top ten take about 25%. This sequence was found in a human donor in a cohort sampled during active COVID-19. Material: peripheral blood. This chain links TRBV18 with TRBJ2-7; 7 nucleotides match TRBD1. The CDR3 DNA follows: TGTGCCAGCTCAAAACCGGGACAGATAGTCTCCTACGAGCAGTACTTC. This sequence encodes CASSKPGQIVSYEQYF.